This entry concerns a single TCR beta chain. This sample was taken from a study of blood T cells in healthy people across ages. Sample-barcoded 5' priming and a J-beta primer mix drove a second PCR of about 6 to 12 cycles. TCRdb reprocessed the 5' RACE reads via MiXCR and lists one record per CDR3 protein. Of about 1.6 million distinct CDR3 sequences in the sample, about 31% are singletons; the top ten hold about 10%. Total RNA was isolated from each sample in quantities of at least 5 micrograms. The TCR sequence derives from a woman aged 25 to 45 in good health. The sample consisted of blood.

Here the CDR3 reads CSASDHSTQYF. Here the CDR3 DNA reads TGCAGTGCTAGCGACCATTCTACGCAGTATTTT. The V gene is TRBV20-1, the J gene TRBJ2-3; D remains ambiguous. V shed 3 bases and J shed 8 bases, with 9 bases lying between them. In germline, CDR1 is DFQATT, CDR2 SNEGSKA (reference sequence). This CDR3 is built from 11 residues.